The 28 T cell receptor beta chains given below trace back to one sample, sequenced in a study of blood T cell repertoires in COVID-19. Assay used: immunoSEQ multiplex PCR; TCRdb lists only in-frame clones, some missing. The data contain some 44,000 clones, 92% of them singletons. Sequencing was carried out using peripheral blood. These receptors all stem from a human donor in a cohort sampled during active COVID-19.

The chain couples TRBV7-2 to TRBJ2-7; D uncertain. Per the germline V gene, CDR1 is SGHTA and CDR2 is FQGNSA. V shed 6 bases and J shed 6 bases, with 9 bases lying between them. This CDR3 contains 11 residues. CDR3 bases: TGTGCCAGCAGTCTTTTGAGCGAGCAGTACTTC. Translated: CASSLLSEQYF.

This clone occurred once. This chain links TRBV12-2 with TRBJ2-7; the D segment call TRBD1 is taken from the table without a DNA check. TRBV12-2 is given as a pseudogene. This CDR3 region has 19 residues. CDR3 bases: TGTGCAAGTCGCTTAAGAGGGCGGGGCCGGGACAGGGCCCGGAGAGGGCAGTACTTC. Translating it yields CASRLRGRGRDRARRGQYF.

This chain connects TRBV30 to TRBJ2-5, with D possibly TRBD1 on 6 matching bases. The CDR3 covers 14 residues. Germline loops: CDR1 GTSNPN, CDR2 SVGIG (reference sequence). V lost 3 bases to trimming and J lost 2 bases, with 13 bases between them. CDR3 residues: CAWRIRGGQETQYF. In DNA, the CDR3 is TGTGCCTGGAGGATCAGGGGTGGACAAGAGACCCAGTACTTC.

The chain links TRBV5-4 to TRBJ1-2, with D unresolved. The CDR3 is 14 residues long. Trimming took off 5 bases at V and 1 base at J, with 12 bases between the two ends. Germline CDR1 reads SGHNT; CDR2 reads YYREEE (reference sequence). The CDR3 DNA is TGTGCCAGCAGGTCGGGAACAATTAACTATGGCTACACCTTC. It translates to CASRSGTINYGYTF.

The chain has TRBV3-1 (or the pseudogene TRBV3-2) and TRBJ2-7, with 8 nucleotides matching TRBD2. Germline V gene data show CDR1 as LGHDT and CDR2 as YNNKEL (reference sequence). This CDR3 is 15 amino acids long. V gave up 3 bases and J gave up 4 bases; unmatched junction bases: 8. The CDR3 loop is CASSHPGLGIYEQYF. The CDR3 nucleotides read TGTGCCAGCAGCCACCCGGGACTAGGGATTTACGAGCAGTACTTC.

This chain connects TRBV7-7 to TRBJ2-3; 8 bases are shared with TRBD2. CDR3 length: 15 residues. Germline-derived CDR1 and CDR2 are SSHAT and FNYEAQ (reference sequence). Unmatched junction bases numbered 7, after V lost 5 bases and J lost 3 bases. CDR3 sequence reads: CASSLSGLGTDTQYF. Written as DNA, the CDR3 is TGTGCCAGCAGCCTCTCGGGACTAGGGACAGATACGCAGTATTTT.

CDR3 amino acids: CASSQGSGNGNTIYF. CDR3 coding DNA: TGTGCCAGCAGCCAAGGGTCCGGGAACGGAAACACCATATATTTT. J is TRBJ1-3 and V is TRBV3-1 (or the pseudogene TRBV3-2), with unresolved D. The CDR3 runs to 15 residues. CDR1 LGHDT and CDR2 YNNKEL come from the germline V gene (reference sequence). Trimming shortened V by 1 base and J by 4 bases, and 11 bases separated the two germline ends.

As to this clone: Other DNA variants within this sample encode the same CDR3. V usage is TRBV18 and J usage is TRBJ1-1, with unresolved D. CDR3 length: 13 amino acids. The V end lost 1 base, the J end lost 5 bases, and 8 bases lay between the germline ends. Germline CDR1 is KGHSH and CDR2 is LQKENI. The CDR3 DNA sequence: TGTGCCAGCTCACCACAGGGAGGTACTGAAGCTTTCTTT. Translated: CASSPQGGTEAFF.

The rearrangement links TRBV5-8 to TRBJ1-6; D unclear. The CDR3 extends over 13 amino acids. From germline, CDR1 is SGHTS and CDR2 YDEGEE. V was cut by 10 bases and J by 9 bases, with 17 bases left in between. As DNA, the CDR3 is TGTGCCCCGATGTGGAGAGGCAGTTCACCCCTCCACTTT. It translates to CAPMWRGSSPLHF.

The gene calls are TRBV4-1 and TRBJ1-1; D is ambiguous. The CDR3 runs 15 residues. Germline V gene data show CDR1 as MGHRA and CDR2 as YSYEKL. V lost 2 bases and J 3 bases, leaving 13 bases between the germline ends. CDR3 residues: CASSQTTASDTEAFF. The CDR3 coding sequence is TGCGCCAGCAGCCAAACCACAGCATCAGACACTGAAGCTTTCTTT.

This chain connects TRBV3-1 (or the pseudogene TRBV3-2) to TRBJ2-7, with D perhaps matching TRBD1 (5 bases). Germline V gene sequence: CDR1 LGHDT, CDR2 YNNKEL (reference sequence). The V and J ends lost 1 base and 2 bases respectively, with 9 bases between them. There are 14 residues in the CDR3. CDR3 sequence (DNA): TGTGCCAGCAGCCAAGGGACAAGGACCTACGAGCAGTACTTC. Its protein product is CASSQGTRTYEQYF.

This clone showed up just once. The chain is built from TRBV12-3 or TRBV12-4 and TRBJ2-7; D is uncertain. The V and J ends lost 8 bases and 4 bases respectively, with 9 bases between them. The CDR3 runs 11 residues. The CDR3 protein is CASAAFYEQYF. The CDR3 nucleotides are TGTGCCAGCGCGGCATTTTACGAGCAGTACTTC.

This chain joins TRBV6-2 or TRBV6-3 and TRBJ1-5, with 10 bases that match TRBD1. CDR1 is MNHEY, CDR2 SVGEGT, per germline. Germline trimming cut 5 bases from V and 5 bases from J; bases unmatched to any gene: 9. The length of the CDR3 is 16 residues. CDR3 in amino acids: CASSNPDRGIDQPQHF. In DNA form, the CDR3 reads TGTGCCAGCAGTAACCCGGACAGGGGGATAGATCAGCCCCAGCATTTT.

The V and J genes are TRBV4-2 and TRBJ2-3; 8 bases map to TRBD1. Germline trimming cut 5 bases from V and 3 bases from J; bases unmatched to any gene: 10. CDR1 LGHNA and CDR2 YNFKEQ come from the germline V gene. The length of the CDR3 is 16 residues. This CDR3 is CASSSSGQGATDTQYF. In DNA, the CDR3 is TGTGCCAGCAGCTCTTCCGGGCAGGGGGCTACAGATACGCAGTATTTT.

The genes are TRBV27 and TRBJ2-7, with 10 positions matching TRBD1. V lost 5 bases to trimming and J lost 6 bases; unmatched junction nucleotides: 13. The length of the CDR3 is 16 residues. Germline CDR1 reads MNHEY; CDR2 reads SMNVEV (reference sequence). The CDR3 spells CASSQIAGTGDSEQYF. The CDR3 nucleotides read TGTGCCAGCAGTCAAATAGCCGGGACAGGGGACAGCGAGCAGTACTTC.

V gene TRBV24-1 combines with J gene TRBJ1-5, with TRBD1 identical over 7 bases. Germline CDR1 reads KGHDR; CDR2 reads SFDVKD. CDR3 length: 15 amino acids. The V and J ends lost 2 bases and 6 bases, in that order; junction bases with no gene match: 6. The CDR3 nucleotides are TGTGCCACCAGTGATTCGGGACAGCCCCTTCAGCCCCAGCATTTT. This translates into CATSDSGQPLQPQHF.

The V and J genes are TRBV9 and TRBJ1-3; TRBD1 might be the D (6 bases). This CDR3 region has 13 residues. Trimming took off 3 bases at V and 7 bases at J, with 11 bases between the two ends. Germline lookup yields CDR1 SGDLS and CDR2 YYNGEE. CDR3 DNA sequence: TGTGCCAGCAGCGGACACAGGGTGAACACCATATATTTT. Translation: CASSGHRVNTIYF.

This chain connects TRBV20-1 to TRBJ2-7, with 11 bases lining up with TRBD2. Germline CDR1 DFQATT, CDR2 SNEGSKA (reference sequence). V lost 3 bases to trimming and J lost 5 bases; unmatched junction nucleotides: 24. The CDR3 covers 20 residues. The CDR3 loop reads CSASDDREVLAGGPLHEQYF. DNA of the CDR3: TGCAGTGCTAGTGATGACAGGGAGGTGTTAGCGGGAGGGCCTTTGCACGAGCAGTACTTC.

V is TRBV3-1 (or the pseudogene TRBV3-2) and J is TRBJ1-2; a possible D gene is TRBD1 (6 bases). With 3 bases removed from V and 7 bases from J, the gap between germline ends came to 15 bases. This CDR3 contains 14 residues. The germline CDR1 and CDR2 sequences are LGHDT and YNNKEL (reference sequence). DNA for the CDR3: TGTGCCAGCAGCCACGATGGGGGGGCCGGTGGCTACACCTTC. Translating gives CASSHDGGAGGYTF.

This chain connects TRBV5-1 to TRBJ1-2; D gene ambiguous. The germline CDR1 and CDR2 sequences are SGHRS and YFSETQ. Trimming took 5 bases from V and 4 from J, leaving 9 bases between them. This CDR3 spans 12 amino acids. CDR3 region: CASRAASYGYTF. For the CDR3, the DNA is TGCGCCAGCAGGGCGGCTTCCTATGGCTACACCTTC.

Only a few counts were recorded for this clone. The chain couples TRBV6-6 to TRBJ2-3; weak D call: TRBD2 (5 bases). The CDR3 loop spans 13 amino acids. CDR1 and CDR2 (germline): MNHNY, SVGAGI (reference sequence). The germline V and J ends were trimmed by 2 bases and 3 bases, with 6 bases remaining between them. CDR3: CASSYEGTDTQYF. The CDR3 DNA sequence: TGTGCCAGCAGTTACGAGGGAACAGATACGCAGTATTTT.

This sequence joins TRBV6-1 and TRBJ2-3; D is possibly TRBD1 (6 bases). The CDR3 is 15 amino acids. The ends were cut back, 0 bases at V and 4 bases at J, with 11 bases in the middle. Germline CDR1 is MNHNS and CDR2 is SASEGT. The DNA of the CDR3 is TGTGCCAGCAGTGAAGCCAGGGGTTCGGCAGATACGCAGTATTTT. Translation: CASSEARGSADTQYF.

This chain uses TRBV11-3 with TRBJ2-3; D gene ambiguous. Trimming left V 5 bases short and J 2 bases short, with 17 bases between. CDR1 is SGHNT, CDR2 YENEEA, per germline. This CDR3 has 16 residues. CDR3 in DNA: TGTGCCAGCAGCCCGGGTGTATCGGCCACCACAGATACGCAGTATTTT. The encoded protein is CASSPGVSATTDTQYF.

This chain links TRBV19 with TRBJ2-4, with TRBD1 as a possible D gene (5 bases). V was cut by 3 bases and J by 8 bases, with 14 bases left in between. The CDR3 length is 14 residues. From germline, CDR1 is LNHDA and CDR2 SQIVND (reference sequence). The CDR3 sequence: CASSIGHLLDIQYF. CDR3 DNA sequence: TGTGCCAGTAGTATTGGACACTTGTTAGACATTCAGTACTTC.

The rearrangement links TRBV7-2 to TRBJ2-3; TRBD1 is a possible D gene (6 bases). The CDR3 is 15 residues long. V gave up 2 bases and J gave up 2 bases, with 11 bases separating them. CDR1 is SGHTA, CDR2 FQGNSA, per germline. This CDR3 is CASSLKGVSTDTQYF. The CDR3 DNA reads as TGTGCCAGCAGCTTAAAGGGGGTTTCCACAGATACGCAGTATTTT.

The chain uses TRBV28 and TRBJ2-1, with 11 nucleotides matching TRBD2. Germline CDR1 is MDHEN and CDR2 is SYDVKM. The V gene end was trimmed by 6 bases and the J gene end by 6 bases; junction bases not matched to a gene: 7. This CDR3 has 15 residues. CDR3 in DNA: TGTGCCAGCAGCTTAGCGGGAGGGCCGGTCAATGAGCAGTTCTTC. Protein product: CASSLAGGPVNEQFF.

This clone was counted once. The chain carries TRBV3-1 (or the pseudogene TRBV3-2) and TRBJ2-7; 7 nucleotides line up with TRBD1. The V gene's germline CDR1 is LGHDT and CDR2 YNNKEL (reference sequence). V lost 4 bases, J lost 2 bases, and 11 bases stayed unmatched. The CDR3 consists of 16 residues. This CDR3 is CASSPGGSVITYEQYF. CDR3 DNA sequence: TGTGCCAGCAGCCCAGGGGGATCCGTGATAACCTACGAGCAGTACTTC.

The V gene is TRBV5-1, the J gene TRBJ1-2; 8 nucleotides align to TRBD1. Trimming removed 4 bases from V and 5 bases from J; junction bases left unmatched: 4. The CDR3 is 13 amino acids. Germline V gene lookup returns CDR1 SGHRS and CDR2 YFSETQ. The CDR3 reads CASSIGQGYGYTF. The CDR3 DNA reads as TGCGCCAGCAGCATAGGACAGGGTTATGGCTACACCTTC.